This TCR beta chain was sequenced in a study of T-cell memory formation after mild COVID-19. Whole-study context: Among the donors, TCR clusters were largely specific to each donor. Regarding the study as a whole: Clones shrinking between day 15 and 85 showed a balanced CD4/CD8 split, and those that grew later tilted toward CD4+. Of the contracting clones, CD4+ ones lay mainly in CM and EM, and CD8+ ones in EMRA.

About this clonotype itself: Its cognate antigen is unknown.

From germline, CDR1 is LNHDA and CDR2 SQIVND (reference sequence). V lost 7 bases, J lost 1 base, and 11 bases lay in between. The CDR3 is 14 residues long. TCRdb redid the calling of the 5' RACE reads with MiXCR, one entry per CDR3 protein. The table has around 340,000 distinct CDR3 sequences, around a sixth seen once. Sequenced material: PBMCs or a T cell subset sorted from them (not recorded which). The V call is TRBV19, the J call TRBJ2-1, with D possibly TRBD1 on 6 matching bases. This TCR came from a man between 18 and 29 years old who had mild COVID-19 (a few samples of this study predate the infection). Cell type and time point are not known. This CDR3 reads CASNQGSSYNEQFF. The CDR3 DNA is TGTGCCAGTAATCAGGGGTCATCCTACAATGAGCAGTTCTTC.